The 2 T cell receptor beta chains below come from one sample, sequenced in a study of tumor and adjacent non-tumor tissue in lung cancer (dated by TCRdb to the late 2010s). RNA was isolated from bulk unsorted tissue, and RNA quality was assessed with a NanoDrop ND-1000 and an Agilent 2100. The library was built by means of multiplex PCR. Data came from an Illumina HiSeq 2500. Following protocols modified from ARM-PCR, the researchers constructed TCRbeta libraries through three rounds of nested PCR with primers (Table S4). TCRdb applied fastp at Q25 and MiXCR to the public reads, then kept only in-frame beta chains. Each entry merges the rows of one CDR3 protein and shows their most common DNA and genes. The sample table holds tens of thousands of distinct CDR3 sequences, of which around two thirds were seen once. The ten largest clones capture over 10% of the sample. Sequenced sample: lung tumor tissue. The receptor set was obtained from a woman in her 70s with non-small cell lung cancer.

J is TRBJ2-1 and V is TRBV5-6; either TRBD1 or TRBD2 may fit D (5 bases each). In germline, CDR1 is SGHDT, CDR2 YYEEEE. Trimming left V 4 bases short and J 9 bases short, with 17 bases between. The length of the CDR3 is 14 residues. The CDR3 here is CASSVGLLRGEQFF. The CDR3 DNA is TGTGCCAGCAGCGTAGGGTTACTGAGGGGTGAGCAGTTCTTC.

The V gene is TRBV5-1, the J gene TRBJ2-1; 7 bases are a match to TRBD2. CDR1 and CDR2 (germline): SGHRS, YFSETQ. The CDR3 covers 15 residues. The J segment lost 9 bases and the V segment lost 0 bases, leaving 9 bases of the junction unmatched. The CDR3 region is CASSLGLADRSEQFF. CDR3 sequence (DNA): TGCGCCAGCAGCTTGGGACTAGCTGATAGAAGTGAGCAGTTCTTC.